The present T cell receptor (beta chain) was sequenced within a study of blood T cell repertoires in COVID-19 (dated by TCRdb to 2018 to 2020). Regarding the research as a whole: Collaborator samples came from the United States, Italy and Spain and covered acute and convalescent phases of COVID-19. Where HLA class I and class II types were available, the types were taken from metadata supplied by the sample provider, not from assay-based typing. The prospective study material was composed of cDNA or gDNA derived from T cells, B-cell-depleted T cells, or PBMCs. The repertoires were released in a freely available public database intended as a resource for research on the immune response to SARS-CoV-2. The sample metadata nearly always contained a de-identified subject ID, COVID-19 status, age in years and sex. Deeply sampled blood TCRbeta repertoires from subjects exposed to, actively infected with, or recovered from COVID-19 were included in the dataset. Samples were obtained from the ongoing ImmuneRACE study (first 160 participants) and from about 1,300 subjects provided by 6 global collaborators.

The CDR3 runs 18 residues from the cysteine to the phenylalanine. Here the CDR3 DNA is all that survives: 54 bases in frame from base 1. V is pared back by 0 bases and J by 0 bases, with 15 bases lying between the germline termini. From the germline V gene, CDR1 is MGHRA and CDR2 is YSYEKL. Collaborating institutions collected whole blood in K2EDTA tubes following their own protocols. For TCRbeta analysis, collaborators shipped samples as frozen whole blood, isolated PBMCs, or DNA extracted from either of those sample types. Here is what the overall study found, with its caveats: How much clinical and demographic metadata was included differed by source and by participant, and the metadata was provided uncurated.

In the case of this clone: Its recognized antigen is unknown. No much larger clonotype is one base removed from it; base qualities were not supplied.

TCRbeta CDR3 regions were amplified from genomic DNA by means of the immunoSEQ Assay, a bias-controlled multiplex PCR. On the study's bioinformatics: Nucleated cell counts per sample were estimated from amplification of reference gene primers within the assay. Sequence reads were collapsed and filtered to measure the absolute abundance of every unique TCRbeta CDR3 rearrangement. Productive Simpson clonality was computed per sample as the square root of Simpson's diversity index over productive rearrangements. Held by TCRdb, this immuneACCESS table contains in-frame sequences only and omits some clones. Under half of the omission traces to an unresolved V gene where checked; the cause of the rest is unknown. That table furnishes V, J and clone size, whereas the DNA furnished D and trimming. This sample holds over 90,000 clones; approximately 84% were observed only once. The leading ten clones occupy around 12% of the sample.

The receptor chain draws on TRBV4-1 and TRBJ1-3; perhaps TRBD1 is the D gene, with 6 bases matching. The receptor comes from a human donor in a cohort sampled during active COVID-19. The sequenced sample was peripheral blood. The encoded CDR3 is CASSQDPKTGNSGNTIYF. The sequence in DNA is TGCGCCAGCAGCCAAGATCCAAAGACAGGAAACTCTGGAAACACCATATATTTT.